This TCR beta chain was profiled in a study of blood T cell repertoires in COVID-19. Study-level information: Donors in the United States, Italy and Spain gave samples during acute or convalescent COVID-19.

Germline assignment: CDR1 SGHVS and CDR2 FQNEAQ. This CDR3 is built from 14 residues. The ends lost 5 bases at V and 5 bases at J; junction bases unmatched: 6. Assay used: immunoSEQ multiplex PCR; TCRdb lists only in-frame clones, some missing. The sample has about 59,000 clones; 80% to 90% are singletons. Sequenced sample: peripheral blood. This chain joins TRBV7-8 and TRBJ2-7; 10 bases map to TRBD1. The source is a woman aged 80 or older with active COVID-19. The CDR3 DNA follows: TGTGCCAGCAGCCTGACAGGGGGCTCTGACGAGCAGTACTTC. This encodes CASSLTGGSDEQYF.